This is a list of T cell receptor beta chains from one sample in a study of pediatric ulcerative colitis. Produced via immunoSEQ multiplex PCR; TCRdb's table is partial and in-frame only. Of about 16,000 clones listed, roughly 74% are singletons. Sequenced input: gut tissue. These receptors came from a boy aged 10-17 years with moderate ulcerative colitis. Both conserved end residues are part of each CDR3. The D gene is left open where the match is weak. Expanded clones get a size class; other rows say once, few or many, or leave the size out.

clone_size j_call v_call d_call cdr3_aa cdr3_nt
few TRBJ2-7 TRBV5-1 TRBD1 CASSLVSGQGGNEQYF TGCGCCAGCAGCTTGGTATCGGGACAGGGGGGTAACGAGCAGTACTTC
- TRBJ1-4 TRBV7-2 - CASSLGRRQNEKLFF TGTGCCAGCAGCTTAGGACGGAGGCAAAATGAAAAACTGTTTTTT
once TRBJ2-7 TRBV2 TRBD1 CASSELGTGFHEQYF TGTGCCAGCAGTGAATTGGGGACAGGGTTCCACGAGCAGTACTTC
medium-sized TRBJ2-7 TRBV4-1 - CASSPGTGSYEQYF TGCGCCAGCAGCCCGGGGACGGGATCCTACGAGCAGTACTTC
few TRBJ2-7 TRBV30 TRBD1 CAWSVGTGAVEEQYF TGTGCCTGGAGTGTCGGAACAGGGGCAGTAGAAGAGCAGTACTTC
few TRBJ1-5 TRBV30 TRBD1 CAWSVPDRVSQPQHF TGTGCCTGGAGTGTACCGGACAGGGTATCTCAGCCCCAGCATTTT
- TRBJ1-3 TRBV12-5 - CASGLGTLIGNTIYF TGTGCTAGTGGTTTGGGGACATTGATTGGAAACACCATATATTTT
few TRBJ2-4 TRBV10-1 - CASSPGRPLDIQYF TGCGCCAGCAGCCCCGGTAGGCCCTTAGACATTCAGTACTTC
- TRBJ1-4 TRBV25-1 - CASSEYEVRRTTNEKLFF TGTGCCAGCAGTGAATACGAGGTCCGACGAACAACTAATGAAAAACTGTTTTTT
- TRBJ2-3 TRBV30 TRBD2 CAWRSLAVGTDTQYF TGTGCCTGGAGGAGCCTAGCGGTCGGCACAGATACGCAGTATTTT
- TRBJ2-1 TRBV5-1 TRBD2 CASSLTTAGTSGTSGEQFF TGCGCCAGCAGTTTAACCACCGCCGGGACTAGCGGTACTTCTGGTGAGCAGTTCTTC
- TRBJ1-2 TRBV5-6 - CASENQGYGYTF TGTGCCAGCGAGAATCAGGGGTATGGCTACACCTTC
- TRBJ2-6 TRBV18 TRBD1 CASSPADRGRSGANVLTF TGTGCCAGCTCACCGGCCGACAGGGGGCGTTCTGGGGCCAACGTCCTGACTTTC
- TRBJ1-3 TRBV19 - CASSVSQSGNTIYF TGTGCCAGTAGTGTTTCTCAATCTGGAAACACCATATATTTT
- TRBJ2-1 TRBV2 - CASRESSDNEQFF TGTGCCAGCAGAGAGTCGTCTGACAATGAGCAGTTCTTC
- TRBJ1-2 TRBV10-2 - CASNPAGPNYGYTF TGCGCCAGCAATCCAGCGGGGCCCAACTATGGCTACACCTTC
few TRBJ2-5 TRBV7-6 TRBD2 CASSRTSAGETQYF TGTGCCAGCAGCCGGACTAGCGCTGGGGAGACCCAGTACTTC
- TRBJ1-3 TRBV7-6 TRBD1 CASSSVGTAGNTIYF TGTGCCAGCAGCTCCGTCGGGACAGCTGGAAACACCATATATTTT
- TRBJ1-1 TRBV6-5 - CASRDGGTEAFF TGTGCCAGCAGAGACGGGGGGACTGAAGCTTTCTTT
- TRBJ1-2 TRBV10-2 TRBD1 CASSTTGDYGYTF TGCGCCAGCAGTACCACAGGGGACTATGGCTACACCTTC
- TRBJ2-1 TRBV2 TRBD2 CASTRSGRAEQFF TGTGCCAGCACCCGTAGCGGGAGGGCTGAGCAGTTCTTC
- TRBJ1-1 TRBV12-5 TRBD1 CASGLYTGQGAGEAFF TGTGCTAGTGGTTTGTACACGGGACAGGGGGCCGGTGAAGCTTTCTTT
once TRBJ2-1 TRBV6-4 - CASSDSGQSSYNEQFF TGTGCCAGCAGTGACTCGGGGCAGAGCTCCTACAATGAGCAGTTCTTC
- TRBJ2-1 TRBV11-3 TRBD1 CASSRQGVDEQFF TGTGCCAGCAGCCGACAGGGGGTCGATGAGCAGTTCTTC
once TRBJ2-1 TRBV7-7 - CASSGGHNEQFF TGTGCCAGCAGCGGGGGGCACAATGAGCAGTTCTTC
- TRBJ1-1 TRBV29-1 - CSTRRETNTEAFF TGCAGCACGCGCCGGGAGACGAACACTGAAGCTTTCTTT
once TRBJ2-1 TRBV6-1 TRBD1 CATWDRSSYNEQFF TGTGCCACCTGGGACAGATCCTCCTACAATGAGCAGTTCTTC
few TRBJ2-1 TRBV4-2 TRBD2 CASSQTLAGGSLNEQFF TGTGCCAGCAGCCAAACATTAGCGGGAGGGTCCCTCAATGAGCAGTTCTTC
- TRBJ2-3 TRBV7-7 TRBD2 CASSQYGGGSPDTQYF TGTGCCAGCAGCCAATATGGGGGGGGGTCGCCAGATACGCAGTATTTT
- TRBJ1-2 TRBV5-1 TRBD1 CASSLAPGQGNYTF TGCGCCAGCAGCTTGGCCCCCGGACAGGGCAACTACACCTTC
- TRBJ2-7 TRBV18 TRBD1 CASSRQGNEQYF TGTGCCAGCTCACGACAGGGTAACGAGCAGTACTTC
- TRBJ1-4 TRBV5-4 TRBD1 CASSRQGAGEKLFF TGTGCCAGCAGCCGACAGGGGGCGGGGGAAAAACTGTTTTTT
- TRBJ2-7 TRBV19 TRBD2 CASSSTDSGRFSYEQYF TGTGCCAGTAGTTCGACGGATAGCGGGAGGTTCTCCTACGAGCAGTACTTC
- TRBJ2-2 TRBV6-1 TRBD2 CASSEGLAGGLRELFF TGTGCCAGCAGTGAGGGACTAGCGGGGGGGCTGAGGGAGCTGTTTTTT
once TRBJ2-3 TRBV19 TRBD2 CASSMELAGSTDTQYF TGTGCCAGTAGTATGGAGCTAGCGGGGAGCACAGATACGCAGTATTTT
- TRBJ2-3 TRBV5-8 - CASSLAVATDTQYF TGTGCCAGCAGCTTGGCAGTTGCCACAGATACGCAGTATTTT
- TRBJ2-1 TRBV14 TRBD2 CASSQPRGLETGNEQFF TGTGCCAGCAGCCAGCCCCGGGGACTAGAAACGGGGAATGAGCAGTTCTTC
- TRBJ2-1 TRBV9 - CASSVVVQGPPPSYNEQFF TGTGCCAGCAGCGTAGTCGTGCAGGGGCCACCCCCCTCCTACAATGAGCAGTTCTTC
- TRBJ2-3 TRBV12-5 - CASGLGGATDTQYF TGTGCTAGTGGTTTGGGGGGGGCGACAGATACGCAGTATTTT
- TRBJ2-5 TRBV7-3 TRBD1 CASSLKQGAKETQYF TGTGCCAGCAGCTTAAAACAGGGGGCGAAAGAGACCCAGTACTTC
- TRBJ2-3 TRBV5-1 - CASSLDTASTDTQYF TGCGCCAGCAGCTTGGACACAGCGAGCACAGATACGCAGTATTTT
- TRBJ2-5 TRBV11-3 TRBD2 CASSLGGGARETQYF TGTGCCAGCAGCTTAGGCGGGGGGGCTCGGGAGACCCAGTACTTC
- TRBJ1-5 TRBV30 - CAWSHGANQPQHF TGTGCCTGGAGTCATGGGGCGAATCAGCCCCAGCATTTT
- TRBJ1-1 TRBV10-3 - CAISEYETGTMNTEAFF TGTGCCATCAGTGAGTATGAGACGGGGACAATGAACACTGAAGCTTTCTTT